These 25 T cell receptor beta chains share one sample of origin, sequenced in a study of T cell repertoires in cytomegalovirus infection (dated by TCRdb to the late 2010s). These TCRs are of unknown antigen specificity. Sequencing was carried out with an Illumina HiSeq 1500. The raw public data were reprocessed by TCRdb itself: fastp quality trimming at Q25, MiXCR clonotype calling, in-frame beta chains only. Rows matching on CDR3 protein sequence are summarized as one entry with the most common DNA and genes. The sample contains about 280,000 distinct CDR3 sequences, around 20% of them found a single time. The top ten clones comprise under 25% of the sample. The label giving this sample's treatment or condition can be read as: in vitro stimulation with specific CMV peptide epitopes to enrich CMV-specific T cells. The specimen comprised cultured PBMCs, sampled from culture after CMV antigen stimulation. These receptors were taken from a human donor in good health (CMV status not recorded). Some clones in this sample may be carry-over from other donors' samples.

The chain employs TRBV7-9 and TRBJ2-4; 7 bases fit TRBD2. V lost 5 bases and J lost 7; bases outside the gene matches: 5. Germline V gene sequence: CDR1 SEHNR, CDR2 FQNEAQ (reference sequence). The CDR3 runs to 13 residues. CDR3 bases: TGTGCCAGCAGCCGGGGGGAGAGCAACATTCAGTACTTC. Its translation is CASSRGESNIQYF.

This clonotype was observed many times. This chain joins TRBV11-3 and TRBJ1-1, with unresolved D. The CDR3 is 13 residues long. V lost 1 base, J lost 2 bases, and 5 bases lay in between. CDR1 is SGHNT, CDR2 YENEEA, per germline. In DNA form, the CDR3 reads TGTGCCAGCAGCTTAGCGATCAACACTGAAGCTTTCTTT. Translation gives CASSLAINTEAFF.

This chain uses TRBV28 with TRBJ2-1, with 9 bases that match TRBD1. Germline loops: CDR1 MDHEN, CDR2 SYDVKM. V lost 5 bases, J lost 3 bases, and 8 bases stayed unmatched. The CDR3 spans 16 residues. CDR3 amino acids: CASSTSGTGNYNEQFF. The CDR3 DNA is TGTGCCAGCAGTACTTCCGGGACAGGGAACTACAATGAGCAGTTCTTC.

CDR3 sequence (DNA): TGTGCCACCAGTGATCCGACAGTTCCCAATGAGCAGTTCTTC. Its protein is CATSDPTVPNEQFF. The chain links TRBV24-1 to TRBJ2-1, with D tentatively TRBD1 (5 bases). Germline V gene sequence: CDR1 KGHDR, CDR2 SFDVKD. This CDR3 spans 14 amino acids. Trimming shortened V by 3 bases and J by 6 bases, and 11 bases separated the two germline ends.

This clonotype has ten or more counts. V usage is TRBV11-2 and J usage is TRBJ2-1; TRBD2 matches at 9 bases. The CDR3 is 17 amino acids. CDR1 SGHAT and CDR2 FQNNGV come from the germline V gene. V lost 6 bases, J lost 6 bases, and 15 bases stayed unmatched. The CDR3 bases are TGTGCCAGCAGAATGAAGAAAATAGCGGGAGAGTTCAATGAGCAGTTCTTC. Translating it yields CASRMKKIAGEFNEQFF.

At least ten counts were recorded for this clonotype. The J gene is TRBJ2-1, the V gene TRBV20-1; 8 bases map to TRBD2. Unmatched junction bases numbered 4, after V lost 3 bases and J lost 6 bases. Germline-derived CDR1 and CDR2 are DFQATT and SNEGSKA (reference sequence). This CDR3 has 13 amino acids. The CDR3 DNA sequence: TGCAGTGCTAGCGGGAGGGCCGTCAATGAGCAGTTCTTC. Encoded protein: CSASGRAVNEQFF.

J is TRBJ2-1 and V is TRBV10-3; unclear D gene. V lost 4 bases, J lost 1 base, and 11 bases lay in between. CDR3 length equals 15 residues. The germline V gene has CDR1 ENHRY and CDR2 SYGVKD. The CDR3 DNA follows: TGTGCCATCAGTGGTCAAGAGAGATCCTACAATGAGCAGTTCTTC. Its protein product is CAISGQERSYNEQFF.

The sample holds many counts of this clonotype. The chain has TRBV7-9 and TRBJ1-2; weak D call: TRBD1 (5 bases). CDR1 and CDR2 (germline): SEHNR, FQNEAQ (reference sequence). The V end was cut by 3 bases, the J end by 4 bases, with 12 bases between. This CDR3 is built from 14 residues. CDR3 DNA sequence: TGTGCCAGCAGCTTCGGTGGGGCGAGCTATGGCTACACCTTC. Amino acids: CASSFGGASYGYTF.

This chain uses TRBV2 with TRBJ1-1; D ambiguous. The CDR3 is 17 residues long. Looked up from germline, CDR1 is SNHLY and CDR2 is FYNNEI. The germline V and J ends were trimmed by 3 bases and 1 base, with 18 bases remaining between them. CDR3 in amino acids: CASSDRARRLPNTEAFF. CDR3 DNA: TGTGCCAGCAGTGACCGCGCTAGGCGCCTCCCGAACACTGAAGCTTTCTTT.

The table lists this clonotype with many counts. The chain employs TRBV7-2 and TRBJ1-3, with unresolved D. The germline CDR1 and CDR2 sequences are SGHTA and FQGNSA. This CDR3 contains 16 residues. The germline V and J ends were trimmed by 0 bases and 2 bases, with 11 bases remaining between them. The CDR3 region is CASSLAGFGAGNTIYF. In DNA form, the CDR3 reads TGTGCCAGCAGCTTAGCAGGGTTTGGTGCTGGAAACACCATATATTTT.

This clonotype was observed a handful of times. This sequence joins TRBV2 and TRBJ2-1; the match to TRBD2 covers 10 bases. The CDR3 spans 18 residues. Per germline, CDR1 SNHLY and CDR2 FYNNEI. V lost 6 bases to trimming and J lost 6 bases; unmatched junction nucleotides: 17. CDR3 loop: CASRKGAGGPLSANEQFF. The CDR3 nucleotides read TGTGCCAGCAGGAAAGGAGCGGGAGGGCCTTTATCAGCCAATGAGCAGTTCTTC. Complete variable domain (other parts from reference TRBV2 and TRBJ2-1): EPEVTQTPSHQVTQMGQEVILRCVPISNHLYFYWYRQILGQKVEFLVSFYNNEISEKSEIFDDQFSVERPDGSNFTLKIRSTKLEDSAMYFCASRKGAGGPLSANEQFFGPGTRLTVL.

CDR3 in DNA: TGCAGCGTTGAAGGCGCCGTTGTGGCTGGCTACACCTTC. It encodes CSVEGAVVAGYTF. This rearrangement joins TRBV29-1 to TRBJ1-2; no clear D. Germline-derived CDR1 and CDR2 are SQVTM and ANQGSEA. The CDR3 sequence is 13 residues long. V lost 1 base to trimming and J lost 7 bases, with 13 bases between them.

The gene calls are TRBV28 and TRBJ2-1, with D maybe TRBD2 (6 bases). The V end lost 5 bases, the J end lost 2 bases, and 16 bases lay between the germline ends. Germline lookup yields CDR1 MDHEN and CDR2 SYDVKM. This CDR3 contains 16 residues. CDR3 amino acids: CASSPPGVTPYNEQFF. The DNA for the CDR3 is TGTGCCAGCAGTCCACCGGGGGTTACCCCCTACAATGAGCAGTTCTTC.

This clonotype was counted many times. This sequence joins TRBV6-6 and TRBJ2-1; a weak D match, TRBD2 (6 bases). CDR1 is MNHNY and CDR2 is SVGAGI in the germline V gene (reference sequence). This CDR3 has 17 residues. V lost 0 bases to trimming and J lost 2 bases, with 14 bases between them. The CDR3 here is CASSYSPTRNTYNEQFF. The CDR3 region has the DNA TGTGCCAGCAGTTACTCGCCGACTAGGAATACCTACAATGAGCAGTTCTTC.

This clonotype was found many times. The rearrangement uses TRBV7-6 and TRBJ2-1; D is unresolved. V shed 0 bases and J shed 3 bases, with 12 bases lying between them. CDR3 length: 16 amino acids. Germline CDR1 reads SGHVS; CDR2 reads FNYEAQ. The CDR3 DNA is TGTGCCAGCAGCTTAGCGCCGGCCCAGATCTACAATGAGCAGTTCTTC. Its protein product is CASSLAPAQIYNEQFF.

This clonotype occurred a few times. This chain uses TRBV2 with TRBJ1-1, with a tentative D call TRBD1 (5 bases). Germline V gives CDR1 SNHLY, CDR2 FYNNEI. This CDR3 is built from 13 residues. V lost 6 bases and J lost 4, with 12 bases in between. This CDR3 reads CASSEDIRTEAFF. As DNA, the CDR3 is TGTGCCAGCAGCGAGGACATTCGCACTGAAGCTTTCTTT.

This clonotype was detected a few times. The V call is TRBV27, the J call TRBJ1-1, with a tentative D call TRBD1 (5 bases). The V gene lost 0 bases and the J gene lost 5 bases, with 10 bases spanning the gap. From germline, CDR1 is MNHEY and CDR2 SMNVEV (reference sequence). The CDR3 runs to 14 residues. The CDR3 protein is CASSLSGHLTEAFF. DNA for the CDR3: TGTGCCAGCAGTTTATCTGGACACCTAACTGAAGCTTTCTTT.

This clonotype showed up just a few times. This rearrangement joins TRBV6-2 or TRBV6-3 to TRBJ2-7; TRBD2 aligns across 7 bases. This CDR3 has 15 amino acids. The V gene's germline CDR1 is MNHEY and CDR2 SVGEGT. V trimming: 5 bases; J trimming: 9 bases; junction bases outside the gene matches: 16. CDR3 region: CASSTSAGPGSGQYV. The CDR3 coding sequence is TGTGCCAGCAGTACCTCAGCGGGACCTGGGAGTGGGCAGTACGTC.

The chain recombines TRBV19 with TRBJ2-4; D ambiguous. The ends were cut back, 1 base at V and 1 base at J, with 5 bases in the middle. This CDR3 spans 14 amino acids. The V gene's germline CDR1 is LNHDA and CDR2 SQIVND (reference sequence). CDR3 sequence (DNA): TGTGCCAGTAGTATAGCGTTTGCCAAAAACATTCAGTACTTC. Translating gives CASSIAFAKNIQYF.

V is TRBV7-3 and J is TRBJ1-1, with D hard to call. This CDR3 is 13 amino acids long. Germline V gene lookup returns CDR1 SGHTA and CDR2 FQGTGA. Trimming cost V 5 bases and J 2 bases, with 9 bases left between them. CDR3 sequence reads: CASSQAPNTEAFF. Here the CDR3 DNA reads TGTGCCAGCAGCCAAGCCCCTAACACTGAAGCTTTCTTT. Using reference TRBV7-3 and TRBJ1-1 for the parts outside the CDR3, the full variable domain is GAGVSQTPSNKVTEKGKYVELRCDPISGHTALYWYRQSLGQGPEFLIYFQGTGAADDSGLPNDRFFAVRPEGSVSTLKIQRTERGDSAVYLCASSQAPNTEAFFGQGTRLTVV.

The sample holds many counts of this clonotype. CDR3 bases: TGTGCCAGCAGGAACGGCCAGGGGGCAGCCGGCCAGCCCCAGCATTTT. Translation: CASRNGQGAAGQPQHF. V usage is TRBV12-3 or TRBV12-4 and J usage is TRBJ1-5; 8 nucleotides agree with TRBD1. CDR3 length equals 16 residues. The J segment lost 7 bases and the V segment lost 6 bases, leaving 14 bases of the junction unmatched.

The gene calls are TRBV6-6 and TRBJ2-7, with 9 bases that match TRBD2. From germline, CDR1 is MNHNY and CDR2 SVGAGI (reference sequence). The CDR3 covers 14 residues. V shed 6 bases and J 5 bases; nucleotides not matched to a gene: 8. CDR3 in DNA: TGTGCCAGCAGGGGGGGCGGGGGGGGCCACGAGCAGTACGTC. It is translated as CASRGGGGGHEQYV.

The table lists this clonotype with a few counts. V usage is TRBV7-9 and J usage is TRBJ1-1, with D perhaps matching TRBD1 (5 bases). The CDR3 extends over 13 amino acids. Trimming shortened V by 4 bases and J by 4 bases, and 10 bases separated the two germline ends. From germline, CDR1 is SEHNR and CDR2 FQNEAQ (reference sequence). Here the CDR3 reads CASSSPGSTEAFF. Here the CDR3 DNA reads TGTGCCAGCAGCTCCCCAGGGAGCACTGAAGCTTTCTTT.

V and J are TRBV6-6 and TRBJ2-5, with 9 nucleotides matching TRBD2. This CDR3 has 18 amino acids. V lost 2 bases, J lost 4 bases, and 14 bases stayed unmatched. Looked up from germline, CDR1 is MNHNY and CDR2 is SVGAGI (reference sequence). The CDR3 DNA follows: TGTGCCAGCAGTTACGTAGCTCTTAGCGGGGGTTCCGGAGAGACCCAGTACTTC. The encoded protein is CASSYVALSGGSGETQYF.

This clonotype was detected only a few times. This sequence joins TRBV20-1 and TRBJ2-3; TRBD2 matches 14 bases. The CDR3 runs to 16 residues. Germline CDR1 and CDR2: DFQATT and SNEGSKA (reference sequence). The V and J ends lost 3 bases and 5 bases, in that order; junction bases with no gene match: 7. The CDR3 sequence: CSASGPGLAGVDTQYF. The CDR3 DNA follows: TGCAGTGCTAGCGGACCGGGACTAGCGGGAGTAGATACGCAGTATTTT.